The 32 T cell receptor beta chains given below trace back to one sample, sequenced in a study of blood T cell repertoires in COVID-19. Using immunoSEQ multiplex PCR, the repertoire was profiled, and TCRdb retains in-frame clones only, with some absent. The sample has a few hundred thousand clones, around nine tenths seen once. Sequencing used PBMCs or T cells enriched from blood (not recorded which). The receptors were sampled from a woman in her thirties who had recovered from COVID-19.

This clone has only a few counts. Its ends do not fully match the called genes, so a read error is possible. The rearrangement joins TRBV10-3 to TRBJ1-2; no clear D gene. Germline CDR1 ENHRY, CDR2 SYGVKD. The length of the CDR3 is 14 residues. CDR3 residues: CATSWADLNYGYTF. The CDR3 bases are TGTGCCACCAGTTGGGCAGACCTCAACTATGGCTACACCTTC.

This clone was detected a few times. The chain employs TRBV7-9 and TRBJ1-2; D unclear. The CDR3 loop spans 14 amino acids. Germline V gene lookup returns CDR1 SEHNR and CDR2 FQNEAQ (reference sequence). Trimming took off 0 bases at V and 6 bases at J, with 11 bases between the two ends. CDR3 loop: CASSLARQANGYTF. The CDR3 DNA reads as TGTGCCAGCAGCTTAGCGAGGCAAGCTAATGGCTACACCTTC.

The J gene is TRBJ2-3, the V gene TRBV5-4, with TRBD2 as a possible D gene (6 bases). Trimming took off 4 bases at V and 2 bases at J, with 11 bases between the two ends. The CDR3 length is 14 residues. Germline V gene sequence: CDR1 SGHNT, CDR2 YYREEE (reference sequence). The CDR3 coding sequence is TGTGCCAGCAGCCTAACTAGCCCCACAGATACGCAGTATTTT. Its protein product is CASSLTSPTDTQYF. Full variable domain (outside the CDR3, taken from reference TRBV5-4 and TRBJ2-3): ETGVTQSPTHLIKTRGQQVTLRCSSQSGHNTVSWYQQALGQGPQFIFQYYREEENGRGNFPPRFSGLQFPNYSSELNVNALELDDSALYLCASSLTSPTDTQYFGPGTRLTVL.

This sequence joins TRBV28 and TRBJ2-1; D remains unclear. The CDR3 consists of 14 residues. Germline CDR1 MDHEN, CDR2 SYDVKM. The CDR3 DNA follows: TGTGCACCAGCATCCCCCCTAGATCTATATGAGCAGTTCTTC. It codes for CAPASPLDLYEQFF. Drawing the rest from reference TRBV28 and TRBJ2-1, the complete variable domain is DVKVTQSSRYLVKRTGEKVFLECVQDMDHENMFWYRQDPGLGLRLIYFSYDVKMKEKGDIPEGYSVSREKKERFSLILESASTNQTSMYLCAPASPLDLYEQFFGPGTRLTVL.

This chain links TRBV6-1 with TRBJ1-2, with D possibly matching TRBD1 (6 bases). With 2 bases removed from V and 0 bases from J, the gap between germline ends came to 13 bases. The CDR3 has 16 residues. The germline CDR1 and CDR2 sequences are MNHNS and SASEGT. The CDR3 DNA follows: TGTGCCAGCAGTGAACCGACCGGGGGGCCTAACTATGGCTACACCTTC. Translating it yields CASSEPTGGPNYGYTF.

A single count supports this clone. The V call is TRBV29-1, the J call TRBJ1-2, with TRBD1 matching 7 bases. Trimming cost V 2 bases and J 4 bases; bases outside gene matches: 10. The CDR3 has 15 residues. The germline CDR1 and CDR2 sequences are SQVTM and ANQGSEA. This CDR3 reads CSVEPTGAPSYGYTF. CDR3 nucleotide sequence: TGCAGCGTTGAACCCACAGGGGCTCCCTCCTATGGCTACACCTTC.

CDR3 sequence (DNA): TGTGCCAGCAGCTCCGACAGGAGCACTGAAGCTTTCTTT. It translates to CASSSDRSTEAFF. V and J are TRBV5-5 and TRBJ1-1; tentative D call: TRBD1 (6 bases). V lost 3 bases, J lost 4 bases, and 10 bases lay in between. Germline lookup yields CDR1 SGHKS and CDR2 YYEKEE (reference sequence). This CDR3 has 13 residues.

This chain joins TRBV28 and TRBJ2-7; perhaps TRBD2 as D (6 bases). With 6 bases removed from V and 4 bases from J, the gap between germline ends came to 19 bases. The CDR3 sequence is 15 residues long. The germline CDR1 and CDR2 sequences are MDHEN and SYDVKM. The CDR3: CASRTGISGIYEQYF. The CDR3 bases are TGTGCCAGCAGGACGGGTATTAGCGGAATATACGAGCAGTACTTC.

V gene TRBV6-1 combines with J gene TRBJ1-3; possibly TRBD1 for D (6 bases). CDR1 and CDR2 from the germline V gene are MNHNS and SASEGT. The CDR3 loop spans 16 amino acids. The V end was cut by 4 bases, the J end by 0 bases, with 13 bases between. The DNA for the CDR3 is TGTGCCAGCAGTGCCCGACAGGAACCCTCTGGAAACACCATATATTTT. Protein product: CASSARQEPSGNTIYF.

The count of this clone is one. The chain employs TRBV18 and TRBJ1-5, with D maybe TRBD1 (6 bases). The V end was cut by 3 bases, the J end by 6 bases, with 15 bases between. Looked up from germline, CDR1 is KGHSH and CDR2 is LQKENI. This CDR3 has 15 residues. CDR3 sequence (DNA): TGTGCCAGCTCACCGTCGTCGGGGGGCGCTCAGCCCCAGCATTTT. It is translated as CASSPSSGGAQPQHF.

The chain's CDR3 is CASRDGDRAYEQYF. As DNA, the CDR3 is TGTGCCAGCAGGGATGGGGACAGAGCCTACGAGCAGTACTTC. The chain combines TRBV7-9 with TRBJ2-7; TRBD1 aligns across 7 bases. J was trimmed by 2 bases and V by 6 bases; bases with no gene match: 7. The CDR3 runs 14 residues. CDR1 and CDR2 from the germline V gene are SEHNR and FQNEAQ (reference sequence).

This clone was counted a few times. The chain recombines TRBV18 with TRBJ2-6; a possible D gene is TRBD1 (5 bases). This CDR3 spans 15 amino acids. Germline CDR1 and CDR2: KGHSH and LQKENI. The V and J ends lost 3 bases and 2 bases respectively, with 8 bases between them. The DNA of the CDR3 is TGTGCCAGCTCACCGGCGACAGCTGGGGCCAACGTCCTGACTTTC. This encodes CASSPATAGANVLTF.

The chain combines TRBV2 with TRBJ2-2, with D possibly TRBD1 on 6 matching bases. Germline assignment: CDR1 SNHLY and CDR2 FYNNEI. The V and J ends lost 3 bases and 4 bases respectively, with 18 bases between them. The CDR3 loop spans 17 amino acids. CDR3 residues: CASSDPTGHSGTGELFF. Here the CDR3 DNA reads TGTGCCAGCAGTGATCCGACAGGTCATAGTGGCACCGGGGAGCTGTTTTTT.

This clone came up many times. The chain is built from TRBV2 and TRBJ1-1; D remains unclear. This CDR3 has 14 residues. The V and J ends lost 5 bases and 1 base respectively, with 11 bases between them. CDR1 is SNHLY, CDR2 FYNNEI, per germline. The CDR3 protein is CASSLEGGNTEAFF. CDR3 coding DNA: TGTGCCAGCAGTCTTGAAGGCGGGAACACTGAAGCTTTCTTT.

The V and J genes are TRBV5-5 and TRBJ1-2; D perhaps matches TRBD1 (6 bases). Germline V lookup: CDR1 SGHKS, CDR2 YYEKEE (reference sequence). The CDR3 contains 16 residues. V lost 4 bases to trimming and J lost 5 bases, with 21 bases between them. The CDR3 region is CASSPGHNIRTYGYTF. The CDR3 region has the DNA TGTGCCAGCAGCCCGGGACATAACATCAGAACATATGGCTACACCTTC.

This chain connects TRBV6-5 to TRBJ1-2, with D possibly being TRBD1 (5 bases). The germline gives CDR1 MNHEY, CDR2 SVGAGI. The CDR3 runs 15 residues. V lost 8 bases and J 6 bases, leaving 22 bases between the germline ends. The CDR3 bases are TGTGCCAGCCCCACAGACGACAGATTATTGAATGGCTACACCTTC. This gives the protein CASPTDDRLLNGYTF.

The rearrangement links TRBV5-4 to TRBJ1-5; D is uncertain. Germline V gene lookup returns CDR1 SGHNT and CDR2 YYREEE (reference sequence). V lost 4 bases and J 9 bases, leaving 11 bases between the germline ends. The CDR3 consists of 12 residues. CDR3 sequence reads: CASSRGMGPQHF. In DNA form, the CDR3 reads TGTGCCAGCAGCCGGGGTATGGGGCCCCAGCATTTT.

The gene calls are TRBV29-1 and TRBJ2-7; perhaps TRBD1 as D (5 bases). From germline, CDR1 is SQVTM and CDR2 ANQGSEA. The V and J ends lost 3 bases and 7 bases respectively, with 10 bases between them. This CDR3 is 11 amino acids long. The DNA of the CDR3 is TGCAGCGTTGACCTAGGGGCGGAGCAGTACTTC. This gives the protein CSVDLGAEQYF.

With regard to this clone: Other DNA sequences of this sample code for an identical CDR3. The rearrangement links TRBV7-3 to TRBJ2-7; 8 bases agree with TRBD2. The CDR3 has 14 amino acids. Germline V gene lookup returns CDR1 SGHTA and CDR2 FQGTGA. With 2 bases clipped from V and 3 bases from J, the junction kept 3 bases outside the gene matches. CDR3 protein: CASSLLAGGYEQYF. The CDR3 nucleotides read TGTGCCAGCAGCTTACTAGCGGGCGGCTACGAGCAGTACTTC.

The V gene is TRBV5-4, the J gene TRBJ2-3; 7 bases agree with TRBD1. J gave up 3 bases and V 3 bases, and 7 bases lay outside the gene matches. CDR3 length equals 15 residues. Germline CDR1 reads SGHNT; CDR2 reads YYREEE (reference sequence). The CDR3 region is CASSSPGTATDTQYF. CDR3 sequence (DNA): TGTGCCAGCAGCTCCCCCGGGACAGCGACAGATACGCAGTATTTT.

This chain uses TRBV7-6 with TRBJ1-5; 8 nucleotides line up with TRBD1. V dropped 5 bases and J dropped 4; count of bases not matched to a gene: 7. The CDR3 covers 15 residues. The V gene's germline CDR1 is SGHVS and CDR2 FNYEAQ. The CDR3 loop is CASSRRQGRNQPQHF. CDR3 DNA sequence: TGTGCCAGCAGCCGTCGACAGGGGAGGAATCAGCCCCAGCATTTT.

V gene TRBV7-3 combines with J gene TRBJ2-3; D might be TRBD1 (5 bases). V lost 3 bases to trimming and J lost 5 bases, with 12 bases between them. The CDR3 extends over 14 amino acids. CDR1 and CDR2 (germline): SGHTA, FQGTGA. The CDR3 region has the DNA TGTGCCAGCAGCTTGCAAGGGGTTCAAGATACGCAGTATTTT. Encoded protein: CASSLQGVQDTQYF.

V and J are TRBV27 and TRBJ2-5, with TRBD1 matching over 9 bases. The V gene's germline CDR1 is MNHEY and CDR2 SMNVEV (reference sequence). Unmatched junction bases numbered 7, after V lost 6 bases and J lost 2 bases. There are 15 residues in the CDR3. This CDR3 is CASRRRDRAQETQYF. In DNA, the CDR3 is TGTGCCAGCAGGCGCCGGGACAGGGCACAAGAGACCCAGTACTTC.

This rearrangement joins TRBV4-2 to TRBJ2-3; 13 nucleotides align to TRBD2. V gave up 1 base and J gave up 6 bases; unmatched junction bases: 4. The CDR3 has 16 residues. Germline CDR1 and CDR2: LGHNA and YNFKEQ. DNA of the CDR3: TGTGCCAGCAGCCAAGCACTAGCGGGAGGGCCGGATACGCAGTATTTT. This codes for CASSQALAGGPDTQYF.

Comments on this clone: A read error may account for a junction end that differs from germline. The chain combines TRBV7-2 with TRBJ1-1; 9 bases match TRBD1. Germline CDR1 is SGHTA and CDR2 is FQGNSA. This CDR3 contains 15 residues. The CDR3 reads CASSSLMDRGPRTHF. CDR3 DNA: TGTGCCAGCAGCTCCCTAATGGACAGGGGACCAAGAACCCACTTT.

V and J are TRBV15 and TRBJ2-1; D might be TRBD2 (5 bases). This CDR3 is 13 amino acids long. Per the germline V gene, CDR1 is LNHNV and CDR2 is YYDKDF (reference sequence). The V end lost 5 bases, the J end lost 5 bases, and 10 bases lay between the germline ends. CDR3: CATSPSLNNEQFF. CDR3 sequence (DNA): TGTGCCACCAGCCCTAGCCTTAACAATGAGCAGTTCTTC.

The chain carries TRBV5-4 and TRBJ1-1, with a possible D match to TRBD1 (6 bases). The CDR3 consists of 15 residues. The V end was cut by 0 bases, the J end by 5 bases, with 14 bases between. CDR1 and CDR2 (germline): SGHNT, YYREEE (reference sequence). The CDR3 protein is CASSLARGQGTEAFF. Written as DNA, the CDR3 is TGTGCCAGCAGCTTGGCGCGGGGGCAGGGGACTGAAGCTTTCTTT.

The V and J genes are TRBV19 and TRBJ1-2; no clear D gene. Trimming pared 4 bases from V and 14 bases from J, leaving 14 bases between. Germline V gives CDR1 LNHDA, CDR2 SQIVND (reference sequence). This CDR3 region has 11 residues. The DNA for the CDR3 is TGTGCCAGTAGTACACGCTTTAGCCCAACCTTC. It translates to CASSTRFSPTF.

The gene calls are TRBV2 and TRBJ2-7; no definite D call. V was clipped by 2 bases and J by 1 base, with 12 bases between them. The CDR3 covers 15 residues. Germline lookup yields CDR1 SNHLY and CDR2 FYNNEI. CDR3 nucleotides: TGTGCCAGCAGTGAAATGGGCCCCTATTCCTACGAGCAGTACTTC. Encoded protein: CASSEMGPYSYEQYF.

The J gene is TRBJ1-2, the V gene TRBV4-3; a weak D match, TRBD1 (5 bases). Trimming pared 2 bases from V and 4 bases from J, leaving 8 bases between. CDR1 is LGHNA, CDR2 YSLEER, per germline. There are 13 residues in the CDR3. CDR3 in DNA: TGCGCCAGCAGCCAATCAGACAGCTATGGCTACACCTTC. Encoded protein: CASSQSDSYGYTF.

This chain links TRBV9 with TRBJ2-7; tentatively, D is TRBD1 (5 bases). Germline-derived CDR1 and CDR2 are SGDLS and YYNGEE. Trimming took 4 bases from V and 3 from J, leaving 8 bases between them. The CDR3 spans 12 residues. The CDR3 region has the DNA TGTGCCAGCAGCCCCACAGGCTACGAGCAGTACTTC. Its translation: CASSPTGYEQYF. Complete variable domain (other parts from reference TRBV9 and TRBJ2-7): DSGVTQTPKHLITATGQRVTLRCSPRSGDLSVYWYQQSLDQGLQFLIQYYNGEERAKGNILERFSAQQFPDLHSELNLSSLELGDSALYFCASSPTGYEQYFGPGTRLTVT.

This rearrangement joins TRBV28 to TRBJ1-2; D unresolved. In germline, CDR1 is MDHEN, CDR2 SYDVKM. V gave up 3 bases and J gave up 5 bases, with 25 bases separating them. The CDR3 totals 18 residues. In DNA, the CDR3 is TGTGCCAGCAGTTTTGATTTTGGCGAGTCGGCGGTTCTATATGGCTACACCTTC. It specifies CASSFDFGESAVLYGYTF.